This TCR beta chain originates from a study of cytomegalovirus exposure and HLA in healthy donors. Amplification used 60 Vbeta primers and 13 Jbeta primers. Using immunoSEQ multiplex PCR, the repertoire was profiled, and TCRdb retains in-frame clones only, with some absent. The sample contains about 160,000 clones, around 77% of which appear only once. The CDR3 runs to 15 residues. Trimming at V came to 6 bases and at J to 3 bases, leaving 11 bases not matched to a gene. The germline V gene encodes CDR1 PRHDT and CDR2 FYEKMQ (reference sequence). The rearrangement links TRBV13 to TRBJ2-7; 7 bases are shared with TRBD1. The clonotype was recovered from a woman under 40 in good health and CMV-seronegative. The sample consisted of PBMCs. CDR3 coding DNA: TGTGCCAGCAGACCCAGGGGGTCTTTGATCTACGAGCAGTACTTC. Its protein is CASRPRGSLIYEQYF.